The 28 T cell receptor beta chains below all came from one sample that was sequenced in a study of brain metastases from non-small cell lung cancer. This table comes from immunoSEQ multiplex PCR, and its TCRdb copy is limited to in-frame clones, with some not included. The sample contains 1,500 to 2,000 clones, 81% of which appear only once. The specimen was tumor-adjacent normal tissue. The source is a donor aged 40 or older with non-small cell lung cancer.

This sequence joins TRBV5-1 and TRBJ2-7, with TRBD1 matching 7 bases. V lost 5 bases, J lost 5 bases, and 10 bases stayed unmatched. Germline V gives CDR1 SGHRS, CDR2 YFSETQ. The CDR3 contains 14 residues. CDR3 residues: CASRHGGQVDEQYF. For the CDR3, the DNA is TGCGCCAGCAGACACGGCGGACAGGTTGACGAGCAGTACTTC.

CDR3 sequence: CASSIESGSWPQHF. DNA for the CDR3: TGTGCCAGTAGTATAGAAAGCGGGAGTTGGCCCCAGCATTTT. This sequence joins TRBV19 and TRBJ1-5; the D is unclear. Trimming shortened V by 0 bases and J by 9 bases, and 12 bases separated the two germline ends. CDR3 size: 14 residues. The germline gives CDR1 LNHDA, CDR2 SQIVND (reference sequence).

The V call is TRBV28, the J call TRBJ2-1; 9 positions agree with TRBD2. This CDR3 is 18 amino acids long. Germline loops: CDR1 MDHEN, CDR2 SYDVKM. Trimming at V came to 5 bases and at J to 15 bases, leaving 26 bases not matched to a gene. The CDR3 spells CASSRANRGGGGGRAPFF. The CDR3 region has the DNA TGTGCCAGCAGTCGGGCCAACAGAGGGGGCGGCGGCGGGAGGGCCCCGTTCTTC. Together with reference TRBV28 and TRBJ2-1, the CDR3 gives the full variable domain: DVKVTQSSRYLVKRTGEKVFLECVQDMDHENMFWYRQDPGLGLRLIYFSYDVKMKEKGDIPEGYSVSREKKERFSLILESASTNQTSMYLCASSRANRGGGGGRAPFFGPGTRLTVL.

This clone has a single count. The chain carries TRBV3-1 (or the pseudogene TRBV3-2) and TRBJ1-5, with D hard to call. Trimming pared 4 bases from V and 5 bases from J, leaving 21 bases between. Germline assignment: CDR1 LGHDT and CDR2 YNNKEL (reference sequence). The CDR3 contains 17 residues. The CDR3 nucleotides are TGTGCCAGCAGCCCTTTGGTTCCCATTTGGCATCATCAGCCCCAGCATTTT. It encodes CASSPLVPIWHHQPQHF.

V and J are TRBV11-1 and TRBJ2-5; 11 nucleotides line up with TRBD1. Germline V CDR1 and CDR2: SGHAT, FQDESV (reference sequence). The CDR3 loop spans 15 amino acids. With V trimmed by 5 bases and J by 5 bases, 7 bases remained unmatched. The CDR3: CASSSQGDRGETQYF. CDR3 sequence (DNA): TGTGCCAGCAGCAGCCAGGGGGACAGGGGGGAGACCCAGTACTTC.

V and J are TRBV6-2 or TRBV6-3 and TRBJ2-2, with TRBD2 matching 9 bases. Germline loops: CDR1 MNHEY, CDR2 SVGEGT. The J segment lost 4 bases and the V segment lost 0 bases, leaving 6 bases of the junction unmatched. This CDR3 has 17 residues. The CDR3, as DNA: TGTGCCAGCAGTTACTCGAAAAGCGGGAGGAGCACCGGGGAGCTGTTTTTT. Protein: CASSYSKSGRSTGELFF.

J is TRBJ2-7 and V is TRBV3-1 (or the pseudogene TRBV3-2); possible D gene TRBD2, 5 bases. Trimming pared 3 bases from V and 2 bases from J, leaving 17 bases between. The CDR3 length is 16 residues. Germline V gives CDR1 LGHDT, CDR2 YNNKEL (reference sequence). The CDR3 is CASSHALARPPYEQYF. CDR3 coding DNA: TGTGCCAGCAGCCATGCTTTAGCGCGGCCTCCCTACGAGCAGTACTTC.

V is TRBV12-3 or TRBV12-4 and J is TRBJ1-1; unclear D gene. The CDR3 has 13 amino acids. The V and J ends lost 0 bases and 6 bases respectively, with 8 bases between them. Here the CDR3 reads CASSLAPRSEAFF. The CDR3 bases are TGTGCCAGCAGTTTAGCGCCGAGGTCTGAAGCTTTCTTT.

The chain carries TRBV24-1 and TRBJ1-2, with 9 bases lining up with TRBD1. The CDR3 spans 13 residues. CDR1 and CDR2 (germline): KGHDR, SFDVKD. Germline trimming cut 3 bases from V and 6 bases from J; bases unmatched to any gene: 1. CDR3 residues: CATSDRTGDGYTF. CDR3 coding DNA: TGTGCCACCAGTGATCGGACAGGGGATGGCTACACCTTC.

Remarks on this clone: It may be a read error: a sequence one base away is much more abundant. This chain joins TRBV4-3 and TRBJ2-7; D might be TRBD1 (6 bases). Germline loops: CDR1 LGHNA, CDR2 YSLEER. The CDR3 spans 16 residues. Trimming left V 1 base short and J 3 bases short, with 16 bases between. The CDR3 bases are TGCGCCAGCAGCCAAGGGAGTAGGGGGATGGACTACGAGCAGTACTTC. Translating gives CASSQGSRGMDYEQYF.

The chain has TRBV7-9 and TRBJ2-1, with TRBD1 matching over 10 bases. Germline trimming cut 5 bases from V and 7 bases from J; bases unmatched to any gene: 14. This CDR3 has 17 amino acids. Germline assignment: CDR1 SEHNR and CDR2 FQNEAQ (reference sequence). The CDR3 sequence is CASSPMAGTGVGNEQFF. For the CDR3, the DNA is TGTGCCAGCAGCCCTATGGCCGGGACAGGGGTGGGGAATGAGCAGTTCTTC.

This clone appeared once. V gene TRBV18 combines with J gene TRBJ2-1; 14 bases line up with TRBD2. The CDR3 is 16 amino acids. The germline CDR1 and CDR2 sequences are KGHSH and LQKENI. The J segment lost 7 bases and the V segment lost 5 bases, leaving 7 bases of the junction unmatched. CDR3 nucleotides: TGTGCCAGCTCAATCCCGGGACTAGCGGGAGAAAATGAGCAGTTCTTC. Protein: CASSIPGLAGENEQFF.

This rearrangement joins TRBV5-1 to TRBJ1-1; D not certain. The CDR3 totals 14 residues. V was clipped by 1 base and J by 0 bases, with 7 bases between them. From germline, CDR1 is SGHRS and CDR2 YFSETQ. This CDR3 reads CASSLRGLNTEAFF. Written as DNA, the CDR3 is TGCGCCAGCAGCTTGAGAGGCCTGAACACTGAAGCTTTCTTT. Looking up the rest from reference TRBV5-1 and TRBJ1-1 gives the full variable domain: KAGVTQTPRYLIKTRGQQVTLSCSPISGHRSVSWYQQTPGQGLQFLFEYFSETQRNKGNFPGRFSGRQFSNSRSEMNVSTLELGDSALYLCASSLRGLNTEAFFGQGTRLTVV.

As concerns this clone: This sample includes further DNA sequences coding for the same CDR3. The CDR3 sequence: CSVDAGQGDGYTF. CDR3 DNA sequence: TGCAGCGTTGACGCCGGACAGGGGGATGGCTACACCTTC. The V gene is TRBV29-1, the J gene TRBJ1-2; the match to TRBD1 covers 10 bases. The CDR3 runs to 13 residues. Unmatched junction bases numbered 4, after V lost 3 bases and J lost 6 bases. Germline V gene sequence: CDR1 SQVTM, CDR2 ANQGSEA.

The chain is built from TRBV5-6 and TRBJ2-1; 8 bases line up with TRBD1. This CDR3 spans 16 amino acids. Unmatched junction bases numbered 4, after V lost 0 bases and J lost 2 bases. The germline gives CDR1 SGHDT, CDR2 YYEEEE. The CDR3: CASSLDRGATYNEQFF. CDR3 coding DNA: TGTGCCAGCAGCTTGGACAGGGGGGCAACCTACAATGAGCAGTTCTTC.

This chain links TRBV5-4 with TRBJ2-5; TRBD2 is a possible D gene (5 bases). Germline V gives CDR1 SGHNT, CDR2 YYREEE (reference sequence). The germline V and J ends were trimmed by 0 bases and 2 bases, with 14 bases remaining between them. This CDR3 region has 16 residues. CDR3 region: CASSLASSPGQETQYF. The CDR3 DNA is TGTGCCAGCAGCTTGGCTTCTTCTCCGGGGCAAGAGACCCAGTACTTC.

CDR3 region: CASRVPGGSEAFF. The CDR3 nucleotides read TGTGCCAGCAGGGTACCGGGGGGGTCTGAAGCTTTCTTT. V is TRBV27 and J is TRBJ1-1; D is possibly TRBD1 (5 bases). There are 13 residues in the CDR3. V lost 6 bases and J 6 bases, leaving 14 bases between the germline ends. Germline V lookup: CDR1 MNHEY, CDR2 SMNVEV (reference sequence).

The J gene is TRBJ1-1, the V gene TRBV29-1; no reliable D call. The CDR3 is made up of 17 amino acids. Germline CDR1 reads SQVTM; CDR2 reads ANQGSEA. V was pared by 0 bases and J by 4 bases, with 21 bases between. The CDR3 nucleotides read TGCAGCGTTGAAGATATGAGGCAGGCCAGAGGAATCACTGAAGCTTTCTTT. Amino acid sequence: CSVEDMRQARGITEAFF.

V usage is TRBV5-1 and J usage is TRBJ2-7, with D maybe TRBD2 (5 bases). V was clipped by 0 bases and J by 0 bases, with 13 bases between them. The CDR3 extends over 16 amino acids. The germline CDR1 and CDR2 sequences are SGHRS and YFSETQ. CDR3 residues: CASSLVDSGSSYEQYF. In nucleotides, the CDR3 is TGCGCCAGCAGCTTGGTAGATTCTGGGAGCTCCTACGAGCAGTACTTC.

This rearrangement joins TRBV5-4 to TRBJ2-3, with 8 bases fitting TRBD1. CDR1 SGHNT and CDR2 YYREEE come from the germline V gene (reference sequence). With 4 bases clipped from V and 4 bases from J, the junction kept 5 bases outside the gene matches. The CDR3 spans 14 residues. The CDR3 spells CASSRDRSPDTQYF. Here the CDR3 DNA reads TGTGCCAGCAGCCGGGACAGGAGCCCAGATACGCAGTATTTT.

The chain carries TRBV27 and TRBJ1-5; D not resolved. The V end lost 6 bases, the J end lost 6 bases, and 12 bases lay between the germline ends. Germline V gives CDR1 MNHEY, CDR2 SMNVEV (reference sequence). The CDR3 loop spans 13 amino acids. The CDR3 bases are TGTGCCAGCAGGCTCTTCACGGCTCAGCCCCAGCATTTT. Protein sequence: CASRLFTAQPQHF.

The chain links TRBV5-8 to TRBJ1-2; no definite D call. Trimming took 0 bases from V and 8 from J, leaving 20 bases between them. CDR3 length: 16 amino acids. CDR1 SGHTS and CDR2 YDEGEE come from the germline V gene. The CDR3 nucleotides read TGTGCCAGCAGCTTGGGCCTAACAGAGATCCCGGGCGGCTACACCTTC. Its translation: CASSLGLTEIPGGYTF.

V gene TRBV6-2 or TRBV6-3 combines with J gene TRBJ1-5; tentative D call: TRBD1 (6 bases). The V and J ends lost 5 bases and 6 bases respectively, with 14 bases between them. Germline V gives CDR1 MNHEY, CDR2 SVGEGT. CDR3 length: 14 amino acids. The CDR3 bases are TGTGCCAGCAGTGGTCGAGGGGGTGTTCAGCCCCAGCATTTT. Protein product: CASSGRGGVQPQHF.

V is TRBV19 and J is TRBJ1-5, with a possible D match to TRBD1 (6 bases). The V gene's germline CDR1 is LNHDA and CDR2 SQIVND (reference sequence). This CDR3 comprises 16 residues. Trimming took 5 bases from V and 4 from J, leaving 18 bases between them. The CDR3 DNA reads TGTGCCAGTAGTCGGGTGGCAGGGGCCTCGAATCAGCCCCAGCATTTT. It is translated as CASSRVAGASNQPQHF. Complete variable domain (other parts from reference TRBV19 and TRBJ1-5): DGGITQSPKYLFRKEGQNVTLSCEQNLNHDAMYWYRQDPGQGLRLIYYSQIVNDFQKGDIAEGYSVSREKKESFPLTVTSAQKNPTAFYLCASSRVAGASNQPQHFGDGTRLSIL.

This clone showed up just once. The chain carries TRBV11-1 and TRBJ1-2; 9 bases fit TRBD1. Trimming removed 2 bases from V and 5 bases from J; junction bases left unmatched: 6. The CDR3 loop spans 15 amino acids. Germline-derived CDR1 and CDR2 are SGHAT and FQDESV (reference sequence). CDR3 sequence (DNA): TGTGCCAGCAGCTTAAGTCGTGGGACAGGGTATGGCTACACCTTC. Translated, it gives CASSLSRGTGYGYTF.

This chain connects TRBV9 to TRBJ2-2; D is unclear. Trimming pared 0 bases from V and 7 bases from J, leaving 10 bases between. CDR3 length equals 14 residues. Germline CDR1 reads SGDLS; CDR2 reads YYNGEE. The CDR3 bases are TGTGCCAGCAGCGTAGTTATAGGGATCGGGGAGCTGTTTTTT. Amino acid sequence: CASSVVIGIGELFF.

The CDR3: CASSLFPRTVLQETQYF. DNA for the CDR3: TGTGCCAGCAGCTTATTCCCCCGGACAGTCCTACAAGAGACCCAGTACTTC. The chain links TRBV7-2 to TRBJ2-5; maybe TRBD1 (6 bases). V was pared by 2 bases and J by 2 bases, with 18 bases between. The CDR3 contains 17 residues. Germline V gene sequence: CDR1 SGHTA, CDR2 FQGNSA.

Details on this clone: The junction departs from the called germline gene at one end, perhaps through a read error. The chain links TRBV4-2 to TRBJ2-1; D perhaps matches TRBD1 (6 bases). CDR1 and CDR2 (germline): LGHNA, YNFKEQ. The CDR3 is 12 residues long. CDR3 DNA: TGTGCCAACAGCCAACAGGGCAATGAGCAGTTCTTC. Translated: CANSQQGNEQFF.